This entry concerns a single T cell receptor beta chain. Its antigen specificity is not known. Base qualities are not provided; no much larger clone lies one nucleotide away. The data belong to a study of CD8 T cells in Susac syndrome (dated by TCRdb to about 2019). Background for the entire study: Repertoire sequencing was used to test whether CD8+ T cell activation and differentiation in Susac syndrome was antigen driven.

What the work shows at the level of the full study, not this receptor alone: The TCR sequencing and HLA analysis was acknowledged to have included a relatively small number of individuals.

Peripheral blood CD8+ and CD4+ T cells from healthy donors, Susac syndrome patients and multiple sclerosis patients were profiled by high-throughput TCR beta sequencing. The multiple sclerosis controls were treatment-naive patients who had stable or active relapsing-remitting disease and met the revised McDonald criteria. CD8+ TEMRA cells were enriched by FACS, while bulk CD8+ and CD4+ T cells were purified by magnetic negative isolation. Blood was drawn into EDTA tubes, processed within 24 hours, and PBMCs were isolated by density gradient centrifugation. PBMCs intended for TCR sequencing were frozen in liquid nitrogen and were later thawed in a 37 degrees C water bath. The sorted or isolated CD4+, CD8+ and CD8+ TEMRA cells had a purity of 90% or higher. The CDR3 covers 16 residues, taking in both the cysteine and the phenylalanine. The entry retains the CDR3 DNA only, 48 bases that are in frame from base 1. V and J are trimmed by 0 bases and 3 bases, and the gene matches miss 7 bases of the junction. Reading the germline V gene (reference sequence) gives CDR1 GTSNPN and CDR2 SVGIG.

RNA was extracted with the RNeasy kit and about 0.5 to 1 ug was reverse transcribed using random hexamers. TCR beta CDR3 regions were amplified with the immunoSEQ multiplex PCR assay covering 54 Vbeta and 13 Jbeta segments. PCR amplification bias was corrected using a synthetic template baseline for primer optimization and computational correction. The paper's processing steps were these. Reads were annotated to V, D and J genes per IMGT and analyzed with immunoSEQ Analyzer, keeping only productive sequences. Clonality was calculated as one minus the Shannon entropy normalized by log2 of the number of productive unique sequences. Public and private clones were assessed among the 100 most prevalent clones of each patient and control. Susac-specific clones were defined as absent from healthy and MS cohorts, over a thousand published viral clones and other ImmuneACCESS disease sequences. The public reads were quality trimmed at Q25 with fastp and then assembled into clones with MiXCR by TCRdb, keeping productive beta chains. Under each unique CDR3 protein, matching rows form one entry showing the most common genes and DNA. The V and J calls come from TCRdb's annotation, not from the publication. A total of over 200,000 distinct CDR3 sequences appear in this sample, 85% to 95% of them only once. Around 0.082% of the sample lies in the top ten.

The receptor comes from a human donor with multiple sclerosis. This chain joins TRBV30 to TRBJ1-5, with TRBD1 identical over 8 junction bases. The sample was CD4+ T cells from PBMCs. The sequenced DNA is TGTGCCTGGAGTGTACGACAGGGGATCTACAATCAGCCCCAGCATTTT. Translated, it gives CAWSVRQGIYNQPQHF.